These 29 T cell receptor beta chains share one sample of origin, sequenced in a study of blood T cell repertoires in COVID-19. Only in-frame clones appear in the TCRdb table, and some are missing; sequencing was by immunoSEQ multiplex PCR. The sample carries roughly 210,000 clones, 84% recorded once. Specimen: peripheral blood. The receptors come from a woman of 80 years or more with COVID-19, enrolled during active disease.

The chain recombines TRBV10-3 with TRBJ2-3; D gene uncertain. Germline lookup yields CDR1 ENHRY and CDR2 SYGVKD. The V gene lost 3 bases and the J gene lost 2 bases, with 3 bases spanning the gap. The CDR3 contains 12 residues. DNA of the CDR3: TGTGCCATCAGTGATTACACAGATACGCAGTATTTT. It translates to CAISDYTDTQYF.

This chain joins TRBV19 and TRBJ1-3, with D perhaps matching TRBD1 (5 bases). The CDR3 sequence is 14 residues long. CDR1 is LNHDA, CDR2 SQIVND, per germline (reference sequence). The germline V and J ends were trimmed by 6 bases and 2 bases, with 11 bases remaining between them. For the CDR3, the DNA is TGTGCCAGTAGGTCCGGGGGGACTGGAAACACCATATATTTT. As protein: CASRSGGTGNTIYF.

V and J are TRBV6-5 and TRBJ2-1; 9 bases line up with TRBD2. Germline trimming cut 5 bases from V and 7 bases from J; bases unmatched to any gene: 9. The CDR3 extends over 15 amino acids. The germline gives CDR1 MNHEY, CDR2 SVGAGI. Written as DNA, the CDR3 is TGTGCCAGCAGTATTACATCGACTAGCGGAAATGAGCAGTTCTTC. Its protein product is CASSITSTSGNEQFF.

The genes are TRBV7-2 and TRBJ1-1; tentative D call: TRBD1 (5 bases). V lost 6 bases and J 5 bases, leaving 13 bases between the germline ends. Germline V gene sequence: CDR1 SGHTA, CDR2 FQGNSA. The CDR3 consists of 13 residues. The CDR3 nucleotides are TGTGCCAGCAGTCCGACTAGGGGTACTGAAGCTTTCTTT. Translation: CASSPTRGTEAFF.

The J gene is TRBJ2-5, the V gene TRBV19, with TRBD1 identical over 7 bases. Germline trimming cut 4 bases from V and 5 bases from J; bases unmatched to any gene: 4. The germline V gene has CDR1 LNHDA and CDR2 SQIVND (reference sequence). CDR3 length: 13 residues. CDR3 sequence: CASSTGGWETQYF. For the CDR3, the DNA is TGTGCCAGTAGTACAGGGGGTTGGGAGACCCAGTACTTC.

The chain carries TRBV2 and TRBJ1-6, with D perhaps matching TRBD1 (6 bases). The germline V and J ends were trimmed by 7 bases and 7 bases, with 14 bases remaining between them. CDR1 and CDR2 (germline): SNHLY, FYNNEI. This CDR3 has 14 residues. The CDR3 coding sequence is TGTGCCAGCACCACCGCGAGGGGGAATTCACCCCTCCACTTT. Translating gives CASTTARGNSPLHF.

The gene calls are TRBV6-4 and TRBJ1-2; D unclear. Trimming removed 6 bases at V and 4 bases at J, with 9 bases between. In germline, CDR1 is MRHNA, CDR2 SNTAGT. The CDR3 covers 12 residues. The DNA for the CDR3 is TGTGCCAGCAGCTCGTCGGTCTATGGCTACACCTTC. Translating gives CASSSSVYGYTF.

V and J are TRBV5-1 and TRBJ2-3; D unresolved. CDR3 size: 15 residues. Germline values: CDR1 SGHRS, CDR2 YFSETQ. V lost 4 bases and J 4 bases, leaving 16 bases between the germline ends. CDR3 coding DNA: TGCGCCAGCAGCCCCGGCGTGGGCTGGGCAGATACGCAGTATTTT. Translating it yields CASSPGVGWADTQYF.

This chain's CDR3 is CASSPPSAWSSYEQYF. The CDR3 DNA follows: TGTGCCAGCTCACCACCGTCGGCGTGGAGCTCCTACGAGCAGTACTTC. The chain joins TRBV18 to TRBJ2-7; D ambiguous. There are 16 residues in the CDR3. V lost 0 bases to trimming and J lost 0 bases, with 12 bases between them. Germline assignment: CDR1 KGHSH and CDR2 LQKENI.

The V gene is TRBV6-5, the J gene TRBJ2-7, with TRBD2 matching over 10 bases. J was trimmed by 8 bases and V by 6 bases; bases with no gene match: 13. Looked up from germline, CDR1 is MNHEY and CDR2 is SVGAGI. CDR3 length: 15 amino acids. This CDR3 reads CASRGSGGPTSQQYV. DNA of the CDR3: TGTGCCAGCAGGGGTAGCGGGGGGCCCACCTCCCAGCAGTACGTC.

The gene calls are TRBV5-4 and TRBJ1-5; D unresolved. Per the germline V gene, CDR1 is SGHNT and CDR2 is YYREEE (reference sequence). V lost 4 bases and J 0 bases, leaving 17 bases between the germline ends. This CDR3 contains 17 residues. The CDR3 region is CASSPGGRPYSNQPQHF. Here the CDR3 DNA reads TGTGCCAGCAGCCCTGGAGGCAGACCTTATAGCAATCAGCCCCAGCATTTT.

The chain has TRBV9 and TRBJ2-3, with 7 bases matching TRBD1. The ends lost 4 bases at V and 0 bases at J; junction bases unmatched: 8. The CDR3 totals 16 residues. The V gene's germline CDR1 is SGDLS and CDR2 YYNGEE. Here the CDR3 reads CASSTRGQSSTDTQYF. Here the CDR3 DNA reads TGTGCCAGCAGCACAAGGGGACAGTCAAGCACAGATACGCAGTATTTT.

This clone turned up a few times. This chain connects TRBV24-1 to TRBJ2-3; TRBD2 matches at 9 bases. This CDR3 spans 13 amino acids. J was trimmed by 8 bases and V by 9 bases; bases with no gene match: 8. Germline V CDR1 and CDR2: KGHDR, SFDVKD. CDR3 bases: TGTGCCACCGGTCCTAGCGGGGCTTTTACGCAGTATTTT. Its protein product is CATGPSGAFTQYF.

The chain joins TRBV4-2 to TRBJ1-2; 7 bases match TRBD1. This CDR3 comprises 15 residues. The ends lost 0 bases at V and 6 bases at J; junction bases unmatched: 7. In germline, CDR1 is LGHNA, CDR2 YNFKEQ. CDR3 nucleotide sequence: TGTGCCAGCAGCCAAGATTGGGAAGGGGGCGATGGCTACACCTTC. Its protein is CASSQDWEGGDGYTF.

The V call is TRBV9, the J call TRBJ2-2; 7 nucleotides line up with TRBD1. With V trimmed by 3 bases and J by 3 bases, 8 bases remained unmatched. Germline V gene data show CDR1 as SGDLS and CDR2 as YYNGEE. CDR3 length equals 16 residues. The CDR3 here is CASSEGTATYTGELFF. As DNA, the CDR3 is TGTGCCAGCAGCGAGGGGACAGCCACATACACCGGGGAGCTGTTTTTT.

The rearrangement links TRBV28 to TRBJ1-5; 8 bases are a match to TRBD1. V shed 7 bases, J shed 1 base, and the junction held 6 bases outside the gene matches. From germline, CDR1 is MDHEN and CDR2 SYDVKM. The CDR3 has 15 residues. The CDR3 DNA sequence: TGTGCCAGCACTCAAACAGGGGGAAGCAATCAGCCCCAGCATTTT. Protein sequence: CASTQTGGSNQPQHF. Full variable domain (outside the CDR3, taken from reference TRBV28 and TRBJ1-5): DVKVTQSSRYLVKRTGEKVFLECVQDMDHENMFWYRQDPGLGLRLIYFSYDVKMKEKGDIPEGYSVSREKKERFSLILESASTNQTSMYLCASTQTGGSNQPQHFGDGTRLSIL.

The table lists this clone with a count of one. The CDR3 here is CASSQGQGINTIYF. In DNA form, the CDR3 reads TGCGCCAGCAGCCAAGGACAGGGGATTAACACCATATATTTT. The chain employs TRBV4-1 and TRBJ1-3, with 8 bases identical to TRBD1. Trimming took 1 base from V and 7 from J; bases not matched to a gene: 3. This CDR3 region has 14 residues. Germline V lookup: CDR1 MGHRA, CDR2 YSYEKL.

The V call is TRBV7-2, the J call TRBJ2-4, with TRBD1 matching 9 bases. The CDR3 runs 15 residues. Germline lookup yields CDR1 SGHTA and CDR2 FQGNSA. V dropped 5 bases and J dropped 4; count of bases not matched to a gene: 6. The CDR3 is CASSLAGQGKNIQYF. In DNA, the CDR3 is TGTGCCAGCAGCCTTGCGGGACAGGGAAAAAACATTCAGTACTTC.

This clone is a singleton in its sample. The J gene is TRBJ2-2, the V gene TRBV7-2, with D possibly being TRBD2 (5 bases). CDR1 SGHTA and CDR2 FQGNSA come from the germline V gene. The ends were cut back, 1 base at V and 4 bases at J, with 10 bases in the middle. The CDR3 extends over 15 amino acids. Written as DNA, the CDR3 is TGTGCCAGCAGCTTAGTCGGGATAAGCACCGGGGAGCTGTTTTTT. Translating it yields CASSLVGISTGELFF.

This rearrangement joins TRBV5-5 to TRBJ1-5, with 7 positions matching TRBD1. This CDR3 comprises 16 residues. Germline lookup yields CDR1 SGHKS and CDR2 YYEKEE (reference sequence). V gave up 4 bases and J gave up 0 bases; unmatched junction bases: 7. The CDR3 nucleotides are TGTGCCAGCAGCCCATTCGGGACAGTTAGCAATCAGCCCCAGCATTTT. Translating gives CASSPFGTVSNQPQHF.

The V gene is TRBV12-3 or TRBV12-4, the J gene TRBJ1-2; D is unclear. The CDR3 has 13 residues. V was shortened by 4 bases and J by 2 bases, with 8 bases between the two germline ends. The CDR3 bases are TGTGCCAGCAGTTCAGGTCGGAACTATGGCTACACCTTC. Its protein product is CASSSGRNYGYTF.

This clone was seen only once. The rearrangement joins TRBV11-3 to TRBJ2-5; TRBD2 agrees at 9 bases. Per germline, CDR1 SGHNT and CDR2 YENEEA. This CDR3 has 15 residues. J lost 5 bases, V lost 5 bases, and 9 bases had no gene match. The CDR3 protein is CASSPGLAGGETQYF. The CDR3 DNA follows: TGTGCCAGCAGCCCAGGACTGGCGGGGGGGGAGACCCAGTACTTC.

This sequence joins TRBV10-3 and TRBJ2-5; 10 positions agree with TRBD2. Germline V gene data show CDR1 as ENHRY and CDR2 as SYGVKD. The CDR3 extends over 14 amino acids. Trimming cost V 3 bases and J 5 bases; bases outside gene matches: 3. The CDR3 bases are TGTGCCATCAGTGATCTAGCGGGGGTGGAGACCCAGTACTTC. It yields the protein CAISDLAGVETQYF.

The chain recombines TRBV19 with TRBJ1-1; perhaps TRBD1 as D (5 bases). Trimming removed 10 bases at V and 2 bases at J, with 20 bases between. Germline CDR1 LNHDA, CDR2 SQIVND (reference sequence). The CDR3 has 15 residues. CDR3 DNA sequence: TGTGCCACCACGGCACCCAGACAGACTAACACTGAAGCTTTCTTT. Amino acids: CATTAPRQTNTEAFF. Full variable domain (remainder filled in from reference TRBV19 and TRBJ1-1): DGGITQSPKYLFRKEGQNVTLSCEQNLNHDAMYWYRQDPGQGLRLIYYSQIVNDFQKGDIAEGYSVSREKKESFPLTVTSAQKNPTAFYLCATTAPRQTNTEAFFGQGTRLTVV.

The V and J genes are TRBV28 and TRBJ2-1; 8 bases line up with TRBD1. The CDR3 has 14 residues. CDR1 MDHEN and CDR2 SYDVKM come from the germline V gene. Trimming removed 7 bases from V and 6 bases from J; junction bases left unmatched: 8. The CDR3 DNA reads TGTGCCAGCATTCCTCAGGGGGCGGCCAATGAGCAGTTCTTC. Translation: CASIPQGAANEQFF.

DNA of the CDR3: TGTGCCAGCAGCACCTACAGTGAAGCTTTCTTT. Translating gives CASSTYSEAFF. This chain links TRBV6-5 with TRBJ1-1; no clear D. The V and J ends lost 6 bases and 7 bases respectively, with 9 bases between them. Germline CDR1 MNHEY, CDR2 SVGAGI. The CDR3 covers 11 residues.

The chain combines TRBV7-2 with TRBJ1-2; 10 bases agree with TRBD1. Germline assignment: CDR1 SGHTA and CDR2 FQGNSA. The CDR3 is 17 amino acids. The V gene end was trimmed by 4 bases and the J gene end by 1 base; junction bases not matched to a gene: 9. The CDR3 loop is CASSSPGQGLRNYGYTF. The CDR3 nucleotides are TGTGCCAGCAGCTCACCGGGACAGGGGTTACGTAACTATGGCTACACCTTC.

The CDR3 bases are TGCGCCAGCAGCTTGGCCCCCAGCGGGGGGCCAGATACGCAGTATTTT. This translates into CASSLAPSGGPDTQYF. V usage is TRBV5-1 and J usage is TRBJ2-3, with TRBD2 matching 9 bases. V lost 0 bases to trimming and J lost 4 bases; unmatched junction nucleotides: 6. The CDR3 contains 16 residues. The V gene's germline CDR1 is SGHRS and CDR2 YFSETQ.

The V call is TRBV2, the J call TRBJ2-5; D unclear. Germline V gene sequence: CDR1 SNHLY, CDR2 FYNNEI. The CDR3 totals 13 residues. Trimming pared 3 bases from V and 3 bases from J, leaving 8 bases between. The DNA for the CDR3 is TGTGCCAGCAGTGACGGCCGGGAAGAGACCCAGTACTTC. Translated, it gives CASSDGREETQYF.